These T cell receptor beta chains were read from a single sample in a study of long-term antiretroviral therapy in people with HIV. Sequenced by immunoSEQ multiplex PCR; TCRdb stores in-frame clones only, minus some. This repertoire shows some 15,000 clones, over 70% found once; its top ten account for roughly 15%. The sample in question was unsorted PBMCs, obtained roughly 1.3 years before starting antiretroviral therapy. Receptors originate from a man in his thirties or forties with HIV. Both conserved end residues are part of each CDR3. Fields, in order: J gene, clone size, V gene, D gene, CDR3 DNA, CDR3 protein. D genes are given only for firm matches. Clone size is shown for a subset of rows, as once, few, many or a class of expanded clone.

j_gene: TRBJ1-4; abundance: -; v_gene: TRBV5-1; d_gene: -; CDR3nt: TGCGCCAGCAGACCAGGGGTAGGGGCAACTAATGAAAAACTGTTTTTT; CDR3aa: CASRPGVGATNEKLFF
j_gene: TRBJ2-7; abundance: -; v_gene: TRBV19; d_gene: TRBD1; CDR3nt: TGTGCCAGTAGTAATCCAGGGGGCGCATCATTTTACGAGCAGTACTTC; CDR3aa: CASSNPGGASFYEQYF
j_gene: TRBJ2-7; abundance: -; v_gene: TRBV28; d_gene: TRBD2; CDR3nt: TGTGCCAGCCTAGGACTAGCGGGTGCCTACGAGCAGTACTTC; CDR3aa: CASLGLAGAYEQYF
j_gene: TRBJ2-3; abundance: -; v_gene: TRBV19; d_gene: TRBD1; CDR3nt: TGTGCCAGTAGCTACTGGGGGCCGACAGGGATGACAGATACGCAGTATTTT; CDR3aa: CASSYWGPTGMTDTQYF
j_gene: TRBJ1-4; abundance: -; v_gene: TRBV15; d_gene: -; CDR3nt: TGTGCCACCAGCAGAGATACCCGAGCTAATAATGAAAAACTGTTTTTT; CDR3aa: CATSRDTRANNEKLFF
j_gene: TRBJ2-7; abundance: few; v_gene: TRBV4-1; d_gene: -; CDR3nt: TGCGCCAGCAGCCAAGATTCGTGGCAGGTTGGGACCTACGAGCAGTACTTC; CDR3aa: CASSQDSWQVGTYEQYF
j_gene: TRBJ2-1; abundance: -; v_gene: TRBV7-2; d_gene: -; CDR3nt: TGTGCCAGCACCCCCGGCAACTACAATGAGCAGTTCTTC; CDR3aa: CASTPGNYNEQFF
j_gene: TRBJ1-1; abundance: large; v_gene: TRBV15; d_gene: -; CDR3nt: TGTGCCACCAGCAGTACCCCTATGGGGGGCGTCACTGAAGCTTTCTTT; CDR3aa: CATSSTPMGGVTEAFF
j_gene: TRBJ1-1; abundance: few; v_gene: TRBV19; d_gene: -; CDR3nt: TGTGCCAGTAGTACCGGACAGTACAACACTGAAGCTTTCTTT; CDR3aa: CASSTGQYNTEAFF
j_gene: TRBJ2-2; abundance: few; v_gene: TRBV5-4; d_gene: -; CDR3nt: TGTGCCAGCAGCTTGGGGGAGGCCGGGGAGCTGTTTTTT; CDR3aa: CASSLGEAGELFF
j_gene: TRBJ2-3; abundance: -; v_gene: TRBV4-1; d_gene: TRBD1; CDR3nt: TGCGCCAGCAGCCAAGATAGTGGGGAGGGACAGGGGGTAGCAGATACGCAGTATTTT; CDR3aa: CASSQDSGEGQGVADTQYF
j_gene: TRBJ1-3; abundance: -; v_gene: TRBV5-6; d_gene: TRBD1; CDR3nt: TGTGCCAGCAGCCTGGGACAGGAGAGGAACACCATATATTTT; CDR3aa: CASSLGQERNTIYF
j_gene: TRBJ2-6; abundance: -; v_gene: TRBV6-6; d_gene: -; CDR3nt: TGTGCCACCACCGTTCGGGACTCTGGGGCCAACGTCCTGACTTTC; CDR3aa: CATTVRDSGANVLTF
j_gene: TRBJ2-1; abundance: few; v_gene: TRBV9; d_gene: TRBD2; CDR3nt: TGTGCCAGCAGCGAGGCGGGGGGATATGAGCAGTTCTTC; CDR3aa: CASSEAGGYEQFF
j_gene: TRBJ1-2; abundance: -; v_gene: TRBV6-5; d_gene: TRBD1; CDR3nt: TGTGCCAGCAGGGAGGGGGCCAGCAACTATGGCTACACCTTC; CDR3aa: CASREGASNYGYTF
j_gene: TRBJ2-1; abundance: -; v_gene: TRBV28; d_gene: -; CDR3nt: TGTGCCAGCAGTGGGACATTGTACAATGAGCAGTTCTTC; CDR3aa: CASSGTLYNEQFF
j_gene: TRBJ2-3; abundance: -; v_gene: TRBV7-2; d_gene: -; CDR3nt: TGTGCCAGCAGCTGGACTGGCACAGATACGCAGTATTTT; CDR3aa: CASSWTGTDTQYF
j_gene: TRBJ1-1; abundance: -; v_gene: TRBV7-8; d_gene: -; CDR3nt: TGTGCCAGCAGCACCGGGGTTGGGCCGGCAGCTTTCTTT; CDR3aa: CASSTGVGPAAFF
j_gene: TRBJ1-1; abundance: -; v_gene: TRBV11-2; d_gene: -; CDR3nt: TGTGCCAGCAGCCCAATCGGGAACACTGAAGCTTTCTTT; CDR3aa: CASSPIGNTEAFF
j_gene: TRBJ1-4; abundance: large; v_gene: TRBV25-1; d_gene: -; CDR3nt: TGTGCCAGCAGTGAATACCCAGTTGCAACTAATGAAAAACTGTTTTTT; CDR3aa: CASSEYPVATNEKLFF
j_gene: TRBJ2-5; abundance: -; v_gene: TRBV14; d_gene: -; CDR3nt: TGTGCCAGCAGCCAAGGGCAGATGGAGACCCAGTACTTC; CDR3aa: CASSQGQMETQYF
j_gene: TRBJ2-7; abundance: -; v_gene: TRBV5-1; d_gene: -; CDR3nt: TGCGCCAGCAGCTTGGATGGCGGGCAGACCTACGAGCAGTACTTC; CDR3aa: CASSLDGGQTYEQYF
j_gene: TRBJ2-7; abundance: -; v_gene: TRBV5-4; d_gene: -; CDR3nt: TGTGCCAGCAGCTTCCCCGGGATCGACGAGCAGTACTTC; CDR3aa: CASSFPGIDEQYF
j_gene: TRBJ2-3; abundance: -; v_gene: TRBV7-2; d_gene: -; CDR3nt: TGTGCCAGCAGCTTAGCTCCGAGCGGCGGCCCTGATACGCAGTATTTT; CDR3aa: CASSLAPSGGPDTQYF
j_gene: TRBJ2-5; abundance: -; v_gene: TRBV4-3; d_gene: TRBD1; CDR3nt: TGCGCCAGCAGCCAAGAAACTAGAAAGGGGACAGGGGTCCAAGAGACCCAGTACTTC; CDR3aa: CASSQETRKGTGVQETQYF
j_gene: TRBJ1-4; abundance: -; v_gene: TRBV30; d_gene: -; CDR3nt: TGTGCCTGGGGAGAGGGGGGGAAAAATGAAAAACTGTTTTTT; CDR3aa: CAWGEGGKNEKLFF
j_gene: TRBJ1-2; abundance: few; v_gene: TRBV7-9; d_gene: -; CDR3nt: TGTGCCAGCAGCTCCACCCGGGACAATATCCGTGGCTACACCTTC; CDR3aa: CASSSTRDNIRGYTF
j_gene: TRBJ2-7; abundance: -; v_gene: TRBV28; d_gene: TRBD1; CDR3nt: TGTGCCAGCAGTTTATACGGGACAGGGCGCGGAGAGCAGTACTTC; CDR3aa: CASSLYGTGRGEQYF
j_gene: TRBJ1-2; abundance: -; v_gene: TRBV14; d_gene: TRBD1; CDR3nt: TGTGCCAGCAGCCAGCTCGGGACAGAGAACTATGGCTACACCTTC; CDR3aa: CASSQLGTENYGYTF
j_gene: TRBJ1-3; abundance: -; v_gene: TRBV4-3; d_gene: -; CDR3nt: TGCGCCAGCAGCCAAGAGGCGGCACTTCAAAACACCATATATTTT; CDR3aa: CASSQEAALQNTIYF
j_gene: TRBJ1-5; abundance: medium-sized; v_gene: TRBV6-5; d_gene: -; CDR3nt: TGTGCCAGCAGTCCTTATGGGGGAAATCAGCCCCAGCATTTT; CDR3aa: CASSPYGGNQPQHF
j_gene: TRBJ2-5; abundance: -; v_gene: TRBV7-2; d_gene: TRBD2; CDR3nt: TGTGCCAGCAGCCCGGGCCTGACTAGCGGGGGAGCGACCCAGTACTTC; CDR3aa: CASSPGLTSGGATQYF
j_gene: TRBJ1-5; abundance: -; v_gene: TRBV2; d_gene: -; CDR3nt: TGTGCCAGCAGTGATTCACAGATAGCTAATCAGCCCCAGCATTTT; CDR3aa: CASSDSQIANQPQHF
j_gene: TRBJ1-1; abundance: -; v_gene: TRBV5-1; d_gene: TRBD1; CDR3nt: TGCGCCAGCAGCCCGGAGGGGACAGGGGTGAACACTGAAGCTTTCTTT; CDR3aa: CASSPEGTGVNTEAFF
j_gene: TRBJ1-2; abundance: once; v_gene: TRBV2; d_gene: TRBD1; CDR3nt: TGTGCCAGCAGTGATCGGACAGGCTATGGCTACACCTTC; CDR3aa: CASSDRTGYGYTF
j_gene: TRBJ2-2; abundance: -; v_gene: TRBV6-1; d_gene: -; CDR3nt: TGTGCCAGCGTACGACCCCTCGGGGACACCGGGGAGCTGTTTTTT; CDR3aa: CASVRPLGDTGELFF
j_gene: TRBJ2-2; abundance: -; v_gene: TRBV5-4; d_gene: TRBD2; CDR3nt: TGCGCCAGCAGCACGGGACTAGCGGGAGGCAGGGAGCTGTTTTTT; CDR3aa: CASSTGLAGGRELFF
j_gene: TRBJ1-5; abundance: few; v_gene: TRBV21-1; d_gene: -; CDR3nt: TGTGCCAGCAGCAAATCCCGAGCAATCAGCCCCCAGCATTTT; CDR3aa: CASSKSRAISPQHF
j_gene: TRBJ1-1; abundance: few; v_gene: TRBV27; d_gene: -; CDR3nt: TGTGCCAGCAGTCGGGGAATGTCCACTGAAGCTTTCTTT; CDR3aa: CASSRGMSTEAFF
j_gene: TRBJ2-7; abundance: -; v_gene: TRBV5-1; d_gene: -; CDR3nt: TGCGCCAGCAGCACTACGGACGGGAGCGGGTACGAGCAGTACTTC; CDR3aa: CASSTTDGSGYEQYF
j_gene: TRBJ2-7; abundance: -; v_gene: TRBV5-4; d_gene: -; CDR3nt: TGTGCCAGCAGCTTGAGGGGGAGGGATCCCGAGCAGTACTTC; CDR3aa: CASSLRGRDPEQYF
j_gene: TRBJ2-7; abundance: -; v_gene: TRBV7-4; d_gene: TRBD1; CDR3nt: TGTGCCAGCAGCGACTGGACAGGGGCAGGGCTCCACGAGCAGTACTTC; CDR3aa: CASSDWTGAGLHEQYF
j_gene: TRBJ2-3; abundance: -; v_gene: TRBV6-6; d_gene: -; CDR3nt: TGTGCCAGCTCCACGGAGGCAGGCACAAGCACAGATACGCAGTATTTT; CDR3aa: CASSTEAGTSTDTQYF
j_gene: TRBJ2-7; abundance: -; v_gene: TRBV19; d_gene: -; CDR3nt: TGTGCCAGTAGTTTATCCGGGGGAGTCTACGAGCAGTACTTC; CDR3aa: CASSLSGGVYEQYF
j_gene: TRBJ2-7; abundance: -; v_gene: TRBV18; d_gene: TRBD2; CDR3nt: TGTGCCAGCTCACCACCTAGCGGGAGTGGGTTCGGCGAGCAGTACTTC; CDR3aa: CASSPPSGSGFGEQYF
j_gene: TRBJ1-1; abundance: -; v_gene: TRBV28; d_gene: -; CDR3nt: TGTGCCAGCAGTTTACCCGGACAGAGTCTACTGAACACTGAAGCTTTCTTT; CDR3aa: CASSLPGQSLLNTEAFF
j_gene: TRBJ2-3; abundance: few; v_gene: TRBV28; d_gene: -; CDR3nt: TGTGCCAGCAGTTCTACCCCGGGGGAGGGCACAGATACGCAGTATTTT; CDR3aa: CASSSTPGEGTDTQYF
j_gene: TRBJ2-1; abundance: few; v_gene: TRBV20-1; d_gene: -; CDR3nt: TGCAGTGCTTCACGTATGAATGAGCAGTTCTTC; CDR3aa: CSASRMNEQFF